Included here is one T cell receptor beta chain sequence, with context. This sample is drawn from a study of shared clonotypes between healthy human individuals. TCRdb keeps only in-frame clones here, not all; method: immunoSEQ multiplex PCR. The sample lists some 2,000,000 clones; approximately 95% were seen once. CD4+ cells underwent separation, giving CD45RA+ naive and CD45RA-negative memory subsets. Trimming left V 5 bases short and J 6 bases short, with 7 bases between. CDR1 and CDR2 (germline): MNHNS, SASEGT. The CDR3 consists of 11 residues. Sequencing was done on a sample of naive CD4+ T cells sorted from blood. Subset: CD45RA+ positively selected. This clonotype was sampled from a man aged 18 to 30 in good health. The chain joins TRBV6-1 to TRBJ1-2, with D possibly matching TRBD1 (5 bases). The CDR3 DNA sequence: TGTGCCAGCAGTCGACAGAATGGCTACACCTTC. The encoded protein is CASSRQNGYTF.